These 29 T cell receptor beta chains were sequenced from one sample in a study of beta chain features in type 1 diabetes. Notes on the study in general: In all four CD4+ subsets, TCRB CDR3 length was significantly, moderately reduced in type 1 diabetes.

Their cognate antigens are unknown. The authors reverse transcribed all of the isolated RNA, so sequencing captured expressed TCRB transcripts. Libraries were prepared by immunoSEQ multiplex PCR; TCRdb keeps only in-frame clonotypes and omits some of them. The top ten hold 0.035% to 0.045% of the sample, which has hundreds of thousands of clones, over 11% seen once. Sequencing used naive CD4+ T cells from blood. The receptors stem from a young man with type 1 diabetes.

This clone was counted between two and nine times. The chain joins TRBV18 to TRBJ2-5; possibly TRBD2 for D (5 bases). Trimming stripped 4 bases from V and 4 bases from J, with 7 bases between. The CDR3 totals 12 residues. Germline V gene lookup returns CDR1 KGHSH and CDR2 LQKENI. In nucleotides, the CDR3 is TGTGCCAGCTCACGAGGAGGAGAGACCCAGTACTTC. Protein product: CASSRGGETQYF. Full variable domain (outside the CDR3, taken from reference TRBV18 and TRBJ2-5): NAGVMQNPRHLVRRRGQEARLRCSPMKGHSHVYWYRQLPEEGLKFMVYLQKENIIDESGMPKERFSAEFPKEGPSILRIQQVVRGDSAAYFCASSRGGETQYFGPGTRLLVL.

This clone was recorded a few times. The chain carries TRBV14 and TRBJ1-6; no definite D call. CDR3 size: 13 residues. From germline, CDR1 is SGHDN and CDR2 FVKESK. V was shortened by 1 base and J by 8 bases, with 6 bases between the two germline ends. CDR3 bases: TGTGCCAGCAGCCAAGGGAGTCATTCACCCCTCCACTTT. Translation gives CASSQGSHSPLHF.

Only a few counts were recorded for this clone. The V and J genes are TRBV6-5 and TRBJ2-5; D gene ambiguous. V was clipped by 0 bases and J by 7 bases, with 18 bases between them. There are 16 residues in the CDR3. In germline, CDR1 is MNHEY, CDR2 SVGAGI. Written as DNA, the CDR3 is TGTGCCAGCAGTTACTCCGCCTACCCCCTTCAGCGGACCCAGTACTTC. It is translated as CASSYSAYPLQRTQYF.

The chain combines TRBV30 with TRBJ1-2; D is unresolved. V was cut by 3 bases and J by 8 bases, with 10 bases left in between. The CDR3 sequence is 11 residues long. In germline, CDR1 is GTSNPN, CDR2 SVGIG (reference sequence). The CDR3 sequence: CAWSPYGGYTF. The CDR3, as DNA: TGTGCCTGGAGCCCCTATGGAGGCTACACCTTC.

The chain carries TRBV25-1 and TRBJ2-3, with D perhaps matching TRBD1 (5 bases). The CDR3 length is 15 residues. V was pared by 1 base and J by 4 bases, with 12 bases between. CDR1 and CDR2 from the germline V gene are MGHDK and SYGVNS. The CDR3 is CASSESGYGPDTQYF. Here the CDR3 DNA reads TGTGCCAGCAGTGAATCAGGGTACGGGCCAGATACGCAGTATTTT. Looking up the rest from reference TRBV25-1 and TRBJ2-3 gives the full variable domain: EADIYQTPRYLVIGTGKKITLECSQTMGHDKMYWYQQDPGMELHLIHYSYGVNSTEKGDLSSESTVSRIRTEHFPLTLESARPSHTSQYLCASSESGYGPDTQYFGPGTRLTVL.

This clone was counted a few times. The CDR3 reads CAISESGALYEQYF. As DNA, the CDR3 is TGTGCCATCAGTGAGTCCGGAGCCCTCTACGAGCAGTACTTC. The chain employs TRBV10-3 and TRBJ2-7; no clear D gene. The CDR3 covers 14 residues. Germline V CDR1 and CDR2: ENHRY, SYGVKD. V was shortened by 0 bases and J by 3 bases, with 9 bases between the two germline ends.

The chain combines TRBV7-9 with TRBJ1-1; D is ambiguous. The ends were cut back, 4 bases at V and 4 bases at J, with 10 bases in the middle. This CDR3 contains 13 residues. Germline assignment: CDR1 SEHNR and CDR2 FQNEAQ (reference sequence). The CDR3 DNA sequence: TGTGCCAGCAGCTCAAACGGGGTCACTGAAGCTTTCTTT. It encodes CASSSNGVTEAFF. The entire variable domain, with the rest obtained from reference TRBV7-9 and TRBJ1-1, is as follows: DTGVSQNPRHKITKRGQNVTFRCDPISEHNRLYWYRQTLGQGPEFLTYFQNEAQLEKSRLLSDRFSAERPKGSFSTLEIQRTEQGDSAMYLCASSSNGVTEAFFGQGTRLTVV.

The chain recombines TRBV10-3 with TRBJ1-5; the D gene is possibly TRBD1 (5 bases). The CDR3 has 12 residues. The V end lost 2 bases, the J end lost 7 bases, and 6 bases lay between the germline ends. Germline CDR1 ENHRY, CDR2 SYGVKD. The CDR3 is CAISEGTQPQHF. The CDR3 DNA is TGTGCCATCAGTGAGGGGACGCAGCCCCAGCATTTT.

The chain is built from TRBV5-1 and TRBJ2-5; unclear D gene. In germline, CDR1 is SGHRS, CDR2 YFSETQ. V lost 2 bases and J 5 bases, leaving 4 bases between the germline ends. The CDR3 spans 11 residues. CDR3 in amino acids: CASSFSETQYF. DNA of the CDR3: TGCGCCAGCAGCTTTTCTGAGACCCAGTACTTC.

This chain links TRBV7-6 with TRBJ2-6; TRBD2 matches 7 bases. Trimming took 5 bases from V and 2 from J; bases not matched to a gene: 3. The CDR3 is made up of 15 amino acids. Germline CDR1 SGHVS, CDR2 FNYEAQ. This chain's CDR3 is CASSQRGAGANVLTF. CDR3 bases: TGTGCCAGCAGCCAGCGGGGCGCTGGGGCCAACGTCCTGACTTTC.

V gene TRBV11-1 combines with J gene TRBJ2-2, with a weak D call TRBD1 (6 bases). Germline assignment: CDR1 SGHAT and CDR2 FQDESV (reference sequence). This CDR3 has 13 amino acids. The V gene lost 3 bases and the J gene lost 7 bases, with 9 bases spanning the gap. The CDR3 DNA follows: TGTGCCAGCAGCTTCAGGGGTGACGGGGAGCTGTTTTTT. It specifies CASSFRGDGELFF. Looking up the rest from reference TRBV11-1 and TRBJ2-2 gives the full variable domain: EAEVAQSPRYKITEKSQAVAFWCDPISGHATLYWYRQILGQGPELLVQFQDESVVDDSQLPKDRFSAERLKGVDSTLKIQPAELGDSAMYLCASSFRGDGELFFGEGSRLTVL.

In this sample, this clone turned up a few times. The genes are TRBV28 and TRBJ2-2, with D unresolved. The CDR3 has 12 residues. V was pared by 4 bases and J by 6 bases, with 6 bases between. Germline-derived CDR1 and CDR2 are MDHEN and SYDVKM. The CDR3 is CASSSGAGELFF. The CDR3 nucleotides read TGTGCCAGCAGTTCCGGCGCCGGGGAGCTGTTTTTT.

The chain uses TRBV4-2 and TRBJ1-6; tentatively, D is TRBD1 (6 bases). The CDR3 length is 16 residues. The V gene lost 1 base and the J gene lost 6 bases, with 13 bases spanning the gap. Germline V gives CDR1 LGHNA, CDR2 YNFKEQ. CDR3 sequence reads: CASSQGSQGFNSPLHF. The CDR3 DNA reads as TGTGCCAGCAGCCAAGGATCACAGGGCTTTAATTCACCCCTCCACTTT.

This clone has just a few counts. This chain links TRBV7-9 with TRBJ2-7, with 9 bases that match TRBD1. The germline V gene has CDR1 SEHNR and CDR2 FQNEAQ (reference sequence). Unmatched junction bases numbered 5, after V lost 0 bases and J lost 2 bases. The CDR3 extends over 16 amino acids. The CDR3 spells CASSLALGTGTYEQYF. The CDR3 DNA follows: TGTGCCAGCAGCTTAGCGCTTGGGACAGGGACCTACGAGCAGTACTTC.

Only a few counts were recorded for this clone. This chain links TRBV27 with TRBJ2-1; TRBD2 aligns across 13 bases. The trim removed 8 bases at V and 2 bases at J, leaving 0 bases unmatched. Looked up from germline, CDR1 is MNHEY and CDR2 is SMNVEV (reference sequence). The length of the CDR3 is 14 residues. DNA for the CDR3: TGTGCCAGCGGACTAGCGGGGGCCTACAATGAGCAGTTCTTC. Translating gives CASGLAGAYNEQFF.

The chain uses TRBV12-5 and TRBJ1-1, with D unresolved. This CDR3 comprises 13 residues. The germline CDR1 and CDR2 sequences are LGHNT and FRNRAP. Trimming took off 7 bases at V and 5 bases at J, with 14 bases between the two ends. CDR3 sequence (DNA): TGTGCTAGTGTCGGGTCCGGAGGGACTGAAGCTTTCTTT. It is translated as CASVGSGGTEAFF. Full variable domain (outside the CDR3, taken from reference TRBV12-5 and TRBJ1-1): DARVTQTPRHKVTEMGQEVTMRCQPILGHNTVFWYRQTMMQGLELLAYFRNRAPLDDSGMPKDRFSAEMPDATLATLKIQPSEPRDSAVYFCASVGSGGTEAFFGQGTRLTVV.

This clone was seen only a few times. J is TRBJ2-3 and V is TRBV5-1; 9 bases are shared with TRBD1. CDR1 is SGHRS, CDR2 YFSETQ, per germline. The CDR3 runs 13 residues. V shed 3 bases and J 6 bases; nucleotides not matched to a gene: 2. CDR3 sequence: CASSWDRVDTQYF. The DNA of the CDR3 is TGCGCCAGCAGCTGGGACAGGGTTGATACGCAGTATTTT. The full variable domain, in which reference TRBV5-1 and TRBJ2-3 provide the parts outside the CDR3, is KAGVTQTPRYLIKTRGQQVTLSCSPISGHRSVSWYQQTPGQGLQFLFEYFSETQRNKGNFPGRFSGRQFSNSRSEMNVSTLELGDSALYLCASSWDRVDTQYFGPGTRLTVL.

The rearrangement joins TRBV2 to TRBJ2-7; 8 nucleotides match TRBD2. CDR3 length: 14 amino acids. The junction had 6 bases not matched to a gene; V was cut back by 1 base and J by 7 bases. Germline CDR1 and CDR2: SNHLY and FYNNEI. CDR3 region: CASSEGRTSREQYF. The CDR3 coding sequence is TGTGCCAGCAGTGAAGGACGGACTAGCCGAGAGCAGTACTTC.

The chain joins TRBV4-1 to TRBJ1-2, with D unresolved. The CDR3 loop spans 14 amino acids. Trimming left V 1 base short and J 10 bases short, with 16 bases between. Germline V gene sequence: CDR1 MGHRA, CDR2 YSYEKL. This CDR3 reads CASSQVGPTMAYTF. In nucleotides, the CDR3 is TGCGCCAGCAGCCAAGTTGGACCAACTATGGCCTACACCTTC.

This clone was detected a few times. The chain recombines TRBV20-1 with TRBJ1-2, with D maybe TRBD1 (6 bases). The germline V gene encodes CDR1 DFQATT and CDR2 SNEGSKA (reference sequence). V was trimmed by 3 bases and J by 8 bases, leaving 10 bases between them. The CDR3 has 11 residues. The CDR3 loop reads CSARYREGYTF. The DNA of the CDR3 is TGCAGTGCTAGGTACAGGGAAGGCTACACCTTC.

The CDR3 loop is CASSQLVAGANVLTF. As DNA, the CDR3 is TGTGCCAGCAGCCAACTAGTAGCCGGGGCCAACGTCCTGACTTTC. This chain connects TRBV4-2 to TRBJ2-6, with no clear D. V gave up 2 bases and J gave up 4 bases, with 9 bases separating them. From germline, CDR1 is LGHNA and CDR2 YNFKEQ. The CDR3 covers 15 residues.

The chain has TRBV4-2 and TRBJ1-3; D is ambiguous. V was shortened by 3 bases and J by 6 bases, with 15 bases between the two germline ends. Germline assignment: CDR1 LGHNA and CDR2 YNFKEQ. The CDR3 spans 15 residues. This chain's CDR3 is CASSQALGGLNTIYF. The CDR3 DNA reads as TGTGCCAGCAGCCAGGCCCTGGGCGGTTTAAACACCATATATTTT.

V usage is TRBV5-1 and J usage is TRBJ2-1; tentatively, D is TRBD1 or TRBD2 (5 bases each). Trimming removed 2 bases at V and 8 bases at J, with 23 bases between. The CDR3 covers 17 residues. Germline V lookup: CDR1 SGHRS, CDR2 YFSETQ. The chain's CDR3 is CASSLMSGTFEVHEQFF. CDR3 bases: TGCGCCAGCAGCTTAATGTCCGGGACCTTCGAAGTACATGAGCAGTTCTTC.

The chain recombines TRBV7-9 with TRBJ2-7; D may be TRBD1 or TRBD2 (5 bases each). Germline V gene data show CDR1 as SEHNR and CDR2 as FQNEAQ (reference sequence). The CDR3 has 13 amino acids. The V end lost 0 bases, the J end lost 5 bases, and 8 bases lay between the germline ends. The CDR3 DNA reads as TGTGCCAGCAGCTTAGCAGGGACCCACGAGCAGTACTTC. This codes for CASSLAGTHEQYF.

The sample holds a few counts of this clone. The chain has TRBV7-2 and TRBJ2-5; 9 nucleotides align to TRBD2. Germline lookup yields CDR1 SGHTA and CDR2 FQGNSA. The CDR3 has 16 residues. The junction had 7 bases not matched to a gene; V was cut back by 1 base and J by 4 bases. This CDR3 reads CASSLGPPTSGETQYF. The CDR3 region has the DNA TGTGCCAGCAGCTTAGGTCCGCCGACTAGCGGAGAGACCCAGTACTTC.

The V and J genes are TRBV7-2 and TRBJ2-3; unclear D gene. Per the germline V gene, CDR1 is SGHTA and CDR2 is FQGNSA. V was shortened by 1 base and J by 4 bases, with 6 bases between the two germline ends. This CDR3 has 13 amino acids. The CDR3 is CASSLGHADTQYF. CDR3 in DNA: TGTGCCAGCAGCTTAGGGCACGCAGATACGCAGTATTTT.

The chain employs TRBV29-1 and TRBJ2-1; D is perhaps TRBD2 (5 bases). CDR1 and CDR2 from the germline V gene are SQVTM and ANQGSEA. The length of the CDR3 is 15 residues. Deletions cut 7 bases from V and 7 bases from J, with 23 bases between. The CDR3 DNA is TGCAGCGCAACAGCACAGACCTATAGCGTTAATGAGCAGTTCTTC. Amino acid sequence: CSATAQTYSVNEQFF.

CDR3 residues: CASNPAGGGNQPQHF. CDR3 bases: TGTGCCAGTAACCCTGCCGGGGGTGGCAATCAGCCCCAGCATTTT. The chain is built from TRBV19 and TRBJ1-5; TRBD1 is a possible D gene (5 bases). The germline V gene encodes CDR1 LNHDA and CDR2 SQIVND (reference sequence). Trimming stripped 7 bases from V and 2 bases from J, with 15 bases between. The CDR3 runs to 15 residues.

The table lists this clone with a count of one. The chain has TRBV5-1 and TRBJ2-1; D not resolved. Germline V gives CDR1 SGHRS, CDR2 YFSETQ. CDR3 size: 17 residues. The V end lost 0 bases, the J end lost 7 bases, and 20 bases lay between the germline ends. Here the CDR3 reads CASSLEASLSSANEQFF. For the CDR3, the DNA is TGCGCCAGCAGCTTGGAGGCCAGCTTATCCTCAGCGAATGAGCAGTTCTTC.